The rows below give T cell receptor beta chains drawn from one sample of a study of regulatory T cells in long-lasting Graves disease. TCRdb redid the calling of the multiplex PCR reads with MiXCR, one entry per CDR3 protein. The sample carries 350,000 to 500,000 distinct CDR3 sequences, under 25% recorded once. Source: peripheral blood mononuclear cells (PBMCs), taken when the disease was refractory, from a patient treated with antithyroid drugs. The receptors were sampled from a female donor with Graves disease. Both conserved end residues are part of each CDR3. The D gene is left open where the match is weak.

TRBJ1-2 TRBV2 TRBD1 CASPGTGVRYGYTF
TRBJ2-2 TRBV7-9 TRBD2 CASSKGIGTRVGELFF
TRBJ2-2 TRBV7-3 TRBD2 CASRSSGSPGELFF
TRBJ1-5 TRBV29-1 . CSVAEDLIKPQHF
TRBJ2-5 TRBV12-3/TRBV12-4 . CASSFGASSYF
TRBJ2-7 TRBV27 . CASSPTGQPYEQYF
TRBJ2-1 TRBV28 . CATIIGGGGHNEQFF
TRBJ1-1 TRBV19 . CASSIKHQRGEAFF
TRBJ2-7 TRBV28 . CASSSVQLRSYEQYF
TRBJ2-2 TRBV7-3 TRBD2 CASSLSGLAGAGELFF
TRBJ2-5 TRBV10-3 . CAISEGTGDGETQYF
TRBJ2-1 TRBV9 TRBD2 CASSVYRTSGTNEQFF
TRBJ2-5 TRBV10-3 . CAISESVASSTNGETQYF
TRBJ2-3 TRBV3-1 TRBD2 CASSQGLAADTQYF
TRBJ2-7 TRBV6-1 . CASSNGRERYEQYF
TRBJ2-7 TRBV6-1 TRBD1 CASSEMGQGNYEQYF
TRBJ2-1 TRBV5-1 TRBD2 CASTFLNSGSGDEQFF
TRBJ2-4 TRBV12-3/TRBV12-4 . CASSSPREGGRNIQYF
TRBJ2-7 TRBV4-1 . CASSPPTHEQYF
TRBJ2-2 TRBV9 TRBD2 CASSVGLAEYTGELFF
TRBJ2-5 TRBV7-8 . CASSLETLSPEYF
TRBJ1-2 TRBV20-1 . CSAREQGQPYTF
TRBJ1-1 TRBV15 . CATSREVRLDAEAFF
TRBJ2-7 TRBV28 . CASSPLGGGHEQYF
TRBJ2-7 TRBV15 . CATSRDLAPSYEQYF
TRBJ2-5 TRBV20-1 TRBD2 CSARRREVGETQYF
TRBJ2-5 TRBV5-6 TRBD1 CASSFDRGFQETQYF
TRBJ2-7 TRBV20-1 TRBD2 CSARELAGGRESYEQYF
TRBJ1-6 TRBV7-9 . CASSLDRLSSPLHF
TRBJ2-1 TRBV12-3/TRBV12-4 TRBD1 CASSPRDRSYNEQFF
TRBJ2-1 TRBV12-3/TRBV12-4 TRBD1 CASSPRQGTDEQFF
TRBJ2-1 TRBV4-1 . CASSQDSNGAFF
TRBJ2-2 TRBV7-9 . CASLTTVRTGELFF
TRBJ1-5 TRBV5-8 . CASSLWRTSNQPQHF
TRBJ2-4 TRBV27 TRBD2 CASGGKGGTSGKNIQYF
TRBJ1-1 TRBV20-1 . CSARMQGLMNTEAFF
TRBJ2-7 TRBV19 . CASSIFEGHEQYF
TRBJ2-3 TRBV7-7 . CASSSAGLTTDTQYF
TRBJ2-6 TRBV29-1 . CSVSSGGFGANVLTF
TRBJ2-3 TRBV6-4 TRBD1 CASRKQGANTDTQYF
TRBJ1-2 TRBV27 . CASSLRSDSQRGYGYTF
TRBJ2-7 TRBV20-1 . CSANPVGEQYF
TRBJ2-2 TRBV15 . CATSRGFMNTGELFF
TRBJ2-5 TRBV6-2/TRBV6-3 . CATPTGQKKETQYF
TRBJ1-2 TRBV5-1 . CASSLGTPLEGYTF
TRBJ2-7 TRBV6-1 TRBD2 CASRRLAGGSEQYF
TRBJ2-4 TRBV12-3/TRBV12-4 TRBD2 CASSLDGAGVWSKNIQYF
TRBJ2-7 TRBV25-1 TRBD2 CASSDNELAGGHEQYF
. TRBV20-1 . CSALGLTYNEQFF
TRBJ2-7 TRBV29-1 TRBD2 CSVVASGYEQYF
TRBJ2-1 TRBV11-2 . CASSLSSNNEQFF
TRBJ2-5 TRBV11-2 . CASSLTVGQETQYF